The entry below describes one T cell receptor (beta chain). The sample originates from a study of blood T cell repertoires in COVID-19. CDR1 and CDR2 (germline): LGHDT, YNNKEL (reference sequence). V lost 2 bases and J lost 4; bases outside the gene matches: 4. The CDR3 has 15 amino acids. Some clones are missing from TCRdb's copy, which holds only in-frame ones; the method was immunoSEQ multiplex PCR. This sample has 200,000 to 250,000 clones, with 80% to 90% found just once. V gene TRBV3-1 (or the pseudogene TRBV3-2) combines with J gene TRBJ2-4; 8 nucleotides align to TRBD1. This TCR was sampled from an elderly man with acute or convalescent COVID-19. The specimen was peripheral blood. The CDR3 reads CASSQSGTGKNIQYF. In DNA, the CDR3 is TGTGCCAGCAGCCAATCCGGGACAGGTAAAAACATTCAGTACTTC.